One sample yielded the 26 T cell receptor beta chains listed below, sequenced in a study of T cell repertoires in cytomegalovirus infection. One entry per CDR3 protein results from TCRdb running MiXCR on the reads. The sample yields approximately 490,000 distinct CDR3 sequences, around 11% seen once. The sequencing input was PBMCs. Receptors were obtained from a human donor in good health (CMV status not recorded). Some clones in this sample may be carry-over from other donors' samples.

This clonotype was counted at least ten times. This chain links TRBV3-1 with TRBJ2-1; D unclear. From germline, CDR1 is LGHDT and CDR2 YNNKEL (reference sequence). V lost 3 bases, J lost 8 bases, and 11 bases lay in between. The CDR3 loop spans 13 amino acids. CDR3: CASSQNTLDEQFF. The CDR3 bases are TGTGCCAGCAGCCAGAACACTTTGGATGAGCAGTTCTTC.

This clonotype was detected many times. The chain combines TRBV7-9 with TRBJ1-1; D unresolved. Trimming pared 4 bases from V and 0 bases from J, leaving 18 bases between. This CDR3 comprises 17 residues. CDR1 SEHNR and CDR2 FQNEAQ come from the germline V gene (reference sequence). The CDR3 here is CASSSMSRRSLNTEAFF. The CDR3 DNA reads TGTGCCAGCAGCTCTATGTCTCGACGCAGCCTGAACACTGAAGCTTTCTTT.

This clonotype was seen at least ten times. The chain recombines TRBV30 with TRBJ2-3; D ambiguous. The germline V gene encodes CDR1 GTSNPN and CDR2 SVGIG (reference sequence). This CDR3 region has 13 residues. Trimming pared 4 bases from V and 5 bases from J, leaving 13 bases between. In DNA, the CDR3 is TGTGCCTGGACCGTTCAGTTGGAAGATACGCAGTATTTT. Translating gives CAWTVQLEDTQYF.

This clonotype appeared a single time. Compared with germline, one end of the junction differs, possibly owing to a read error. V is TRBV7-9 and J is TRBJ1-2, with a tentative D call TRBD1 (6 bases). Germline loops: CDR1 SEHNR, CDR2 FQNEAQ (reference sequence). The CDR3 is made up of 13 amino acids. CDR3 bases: TGTGCCAGCAGCTTAGGGACAGCCTATGGCTACGCCTTC. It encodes CASSLGTAYGYAF.

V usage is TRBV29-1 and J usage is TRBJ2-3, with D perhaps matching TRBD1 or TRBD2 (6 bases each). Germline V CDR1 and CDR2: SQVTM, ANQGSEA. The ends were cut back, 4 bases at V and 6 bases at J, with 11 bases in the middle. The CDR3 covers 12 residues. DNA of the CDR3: TGCAGCGTTGGAGGAGGGGGGGATACGCAGTATTTT. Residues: CSVGGGGDTQYF.

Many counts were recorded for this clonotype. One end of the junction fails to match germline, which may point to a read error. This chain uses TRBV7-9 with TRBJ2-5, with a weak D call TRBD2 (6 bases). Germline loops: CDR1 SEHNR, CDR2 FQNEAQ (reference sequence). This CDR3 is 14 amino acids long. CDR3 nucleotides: TGTGCCAGCAGCTCCCTAGCGTACCAAGATACCCAGTACTTC. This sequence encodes CASSSLAYQDTQYF. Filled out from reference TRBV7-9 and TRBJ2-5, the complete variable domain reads DTGVSQNPRHKITKRGQNVTFRCDPISEHNRLYWYRQTLGQGPEFLTYFQNEAQLEKSRLLSDRFSAERPKGSFSTLEIQRTEQGDSAMYLCASSSLAYQDTQYFGPGTRLLVL.

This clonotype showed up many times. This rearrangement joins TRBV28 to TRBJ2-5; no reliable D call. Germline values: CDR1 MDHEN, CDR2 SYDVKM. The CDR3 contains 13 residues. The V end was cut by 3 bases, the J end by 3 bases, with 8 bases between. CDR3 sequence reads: CASSFIEKETQYF. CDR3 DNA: TGTGCCAGCAGTTTTATAGAAAAAGAGACCCAGTACTTC.

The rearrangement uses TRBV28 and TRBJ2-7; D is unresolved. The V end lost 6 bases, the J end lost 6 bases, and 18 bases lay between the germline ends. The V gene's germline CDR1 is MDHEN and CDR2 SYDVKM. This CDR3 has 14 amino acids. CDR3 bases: TGTGCCAGCAGGCCATTACTTGAAGTTTTCGAGCAGTACTTC. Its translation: CASRPLLEVFEQYF.

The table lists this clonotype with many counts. The CDR3 DNA reads TGTGCCAGCAGCCCGGGACTAGCGGGGTACACAGATACGCAGTATTTT. Protein sequence: CASSPGLAGYTDTQYF. This chain uses TRBV5-6 with TRBJ2-3; the match to TRBD2 covers 13 bases. The V gene end was trimmed by 4 bases and the J gene end by 2 bases; junction bases not matched to a gene: 4. The germline CDR1 and CDR2 sequences are SGHDT and YYEEEE. This CDR3 is built from 16 residues.

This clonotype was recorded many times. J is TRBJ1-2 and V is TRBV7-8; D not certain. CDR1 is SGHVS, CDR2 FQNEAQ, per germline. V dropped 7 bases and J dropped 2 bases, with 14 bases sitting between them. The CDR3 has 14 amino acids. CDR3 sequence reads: CASKERTDNYGYTF. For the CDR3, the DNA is TGTGCCAGCAAAGAACGCACAGACAACTATGGCTACACCTTC.

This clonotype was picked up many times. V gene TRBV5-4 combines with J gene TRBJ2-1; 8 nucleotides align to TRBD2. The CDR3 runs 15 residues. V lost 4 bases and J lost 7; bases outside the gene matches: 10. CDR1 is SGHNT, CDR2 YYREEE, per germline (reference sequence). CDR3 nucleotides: TGTGCCAGCAGCCGAGTGGGCGGGAGGAGTAATGAGCAGTTCTTC. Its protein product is CASSRVGGRSNEQFF.

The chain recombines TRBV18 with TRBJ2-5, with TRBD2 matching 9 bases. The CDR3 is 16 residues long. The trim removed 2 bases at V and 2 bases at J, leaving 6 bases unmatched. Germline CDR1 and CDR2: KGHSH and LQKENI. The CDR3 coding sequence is TGTGCCAGCTCACCAGGAAGCGGGGGGCCTCAAGAGACCCAGTACTTC. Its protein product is CASSPGSGGPQETQYF.

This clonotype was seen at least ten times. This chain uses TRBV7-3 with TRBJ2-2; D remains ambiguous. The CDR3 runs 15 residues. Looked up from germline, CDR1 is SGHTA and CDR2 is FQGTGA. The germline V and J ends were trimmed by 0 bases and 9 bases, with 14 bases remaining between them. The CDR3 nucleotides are TGTGCCAGCAGCTTAACGAGCCGGAGTAGCAGGGAGCTGTTTTTT. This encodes CASSLTSRSSRELFF.

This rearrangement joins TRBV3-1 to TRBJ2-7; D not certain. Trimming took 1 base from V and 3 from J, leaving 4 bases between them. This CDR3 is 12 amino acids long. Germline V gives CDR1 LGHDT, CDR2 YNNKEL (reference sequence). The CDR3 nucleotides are TGTGCCAGCAGCCAAGTCTTCTACGAGCAGTACTTC. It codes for CASSQVFYEQYF.

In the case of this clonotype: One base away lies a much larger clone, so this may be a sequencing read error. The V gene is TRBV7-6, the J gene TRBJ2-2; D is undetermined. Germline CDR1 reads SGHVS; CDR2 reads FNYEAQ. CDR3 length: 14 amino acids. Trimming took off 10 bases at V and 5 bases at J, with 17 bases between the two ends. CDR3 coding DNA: TGTGCCAACAGTCCCGACACGGTGACCGGGGAGCTGTTTTTT. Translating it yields CANSPDTVTGELFF. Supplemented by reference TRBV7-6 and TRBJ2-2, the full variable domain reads GAGVSQSPRYKVTKRGQDVALRCDPISGHVSLYWYRQALGQGPEFLTYFNYEAQQDKSGLPNDRFSAERPEGSISTLTIQRTEQRDSAMYRCANSPDTVTGELFFGEGSRLTVL.

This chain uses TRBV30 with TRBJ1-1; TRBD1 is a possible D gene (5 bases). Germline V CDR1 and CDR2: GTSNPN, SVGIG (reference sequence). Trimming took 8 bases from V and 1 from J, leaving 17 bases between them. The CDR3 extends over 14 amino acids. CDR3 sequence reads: CARNSGTPNTEAFF. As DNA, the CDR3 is TGTGCCCGTAACTCCGGGACCCCGAACACTGAAGCTTTCTTT. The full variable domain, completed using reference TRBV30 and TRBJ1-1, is SQTIHQWPATLVQPVGSPLSLECTVEGTSNPNLYWYRQAAGRGLQLLFYSVGIGQISSEVPQNLSASRPQDRQFILSSKKLLLSDSGFYLCARNSGTPNTEAFFGQGTRLTVV.

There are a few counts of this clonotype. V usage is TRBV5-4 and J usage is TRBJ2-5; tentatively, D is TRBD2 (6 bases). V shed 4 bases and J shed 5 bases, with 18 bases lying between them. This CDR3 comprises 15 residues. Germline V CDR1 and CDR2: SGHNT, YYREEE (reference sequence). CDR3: CASSKTGVLLETQYF. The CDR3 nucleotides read TGTGCCAGCAGCAAAACGGGAGTGCTGTTGGAGACCCAGTACTTC.

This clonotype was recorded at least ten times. Here the CDR3 DNA reads TGTGCCAGCAGACCTGAGGCGGGTTGGTCTAATGAAAAACTGTTTTTT. As protein: CASRPEAGWSNEKLFF. The chain joins TRBV27 to TRBJ1-4, with D unclear. CDR1 MNHEY and CDR2 SMNVEV come from the germline V gene (reference sequence). The V gene lost 6 bases and the J gene lost 3 bases, with 17 bases spanning the gap. The CDR3 runs to 16 residues.

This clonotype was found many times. CDR3: CASSSGSGATDTQYF. The DNA for the CDR3 is TGTGCCAGCAGCTCGGGGAGCGGGGCGACAGATACGCAGTATTTT. The chain combines TRBV7-2 with TRBJ2-3; 7 bases are a match to TRBD2. Germline lookup yields CDR1 SGHTA and CDR2 FQGNSA. This CDR3 spans 15 amino acids. J was trimmed by 3 bases and V by 4 bases; bases with no gene match: 7.

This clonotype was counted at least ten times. The CDR3 reads CAISRGNEQFF. CDR3 in DNA: TGTGCCATCAGTCGGGGGAATGAGCAGTTCTTC. The V call is TRBV10-3, the J call TRBJ2-1, with a tentative D call TRBD2 (6 bases). Germline CDR1 and CDR2: ENHRY and SYGVKD. Trimming shortened V by 5 bases and J by 7 bases, and 6 bases separated the two germline ends. The CDR3 spans 11 residues.

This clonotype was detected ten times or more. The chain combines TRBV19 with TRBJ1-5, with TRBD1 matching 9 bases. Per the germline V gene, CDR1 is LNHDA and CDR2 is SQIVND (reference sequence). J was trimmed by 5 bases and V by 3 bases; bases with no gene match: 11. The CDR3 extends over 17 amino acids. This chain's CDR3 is CASSIQFWDREDQPQHF. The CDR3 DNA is TGTGCCAGTAGTATTCAATTCTGGGACAGGGAGGATCAGCCCCAGCATTTT.

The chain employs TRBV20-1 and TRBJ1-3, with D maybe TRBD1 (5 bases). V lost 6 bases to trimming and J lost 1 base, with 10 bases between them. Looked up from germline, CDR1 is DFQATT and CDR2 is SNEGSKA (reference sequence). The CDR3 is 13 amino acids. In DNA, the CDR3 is TGCAGTGCGGGGGAAGATTCTGGAAACACCATATATTTT. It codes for CSAGEDSGNTIYF.

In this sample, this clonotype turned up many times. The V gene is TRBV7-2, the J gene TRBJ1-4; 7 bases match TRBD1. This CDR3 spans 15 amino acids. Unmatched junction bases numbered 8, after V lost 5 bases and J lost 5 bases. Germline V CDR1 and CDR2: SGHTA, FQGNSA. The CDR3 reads CASSPETGPNEKLFF. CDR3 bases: TGTGCCAGCAGCCCGGAGACAGGGCCCAATGAAAAACTGTTTTTT.

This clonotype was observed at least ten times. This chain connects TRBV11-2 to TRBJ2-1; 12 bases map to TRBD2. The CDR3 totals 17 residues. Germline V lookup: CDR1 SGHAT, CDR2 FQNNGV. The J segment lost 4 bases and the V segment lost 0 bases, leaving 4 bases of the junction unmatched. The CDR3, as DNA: TGTGCCAGCAGCTTAGATCTACTAGCGGGAGGTTACAATGAGCAGTTCTTC. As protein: CASSLDLLAGGYNEQFF.

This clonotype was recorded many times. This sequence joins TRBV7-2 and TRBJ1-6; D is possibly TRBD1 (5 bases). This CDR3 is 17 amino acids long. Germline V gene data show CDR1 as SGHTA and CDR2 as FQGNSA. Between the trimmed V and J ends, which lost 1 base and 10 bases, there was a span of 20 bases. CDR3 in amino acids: CASSLGLGAGRESPLHF. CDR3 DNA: TGTGCCAGCAGCTTAGGTTTAGGGGCAGGAAGGGAATCACCCCTCCACTTT.

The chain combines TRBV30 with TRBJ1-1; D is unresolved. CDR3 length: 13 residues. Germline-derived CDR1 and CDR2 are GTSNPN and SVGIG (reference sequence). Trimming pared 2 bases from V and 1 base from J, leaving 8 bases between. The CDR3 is CAWSLSGNTEAFF. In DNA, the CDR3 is TGTGCCTGGAGTTTGTCAGGGAACACTGAAGCTTTCTTT. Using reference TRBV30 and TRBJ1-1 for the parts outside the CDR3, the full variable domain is SQTIHQWPATLVQPVGSPLSLECTVEGTSNPNLYWYRQAAGRGLQLLFYSVGIGQISSEVPQNLSASRPQDRQFILSSKKLLLSDSGFYLCAWSLSGNTEAFFGQGTRLTVV.